A selection of T cell receptor beta chains follows, all from one sample in a study of T cell repertoires in cytomegalovirus infection. Using its own MiXCR run on the reads, TCRdb lists one record per CDR3 protein. The sample has roughly 500,000 distinct CDR3 sequences, about 11% seen once. The specimen was PBMCs. The receptors come from a human donor in good health (CMV status not recorded). Some clones in this sample may be carry-over from other donors' samples. The CDR3 runs from the conserved cysteine through the conserved F or W. Fields, in order: V gene, CDR3 length, J gene, clone size, D gene, CDR3 protein, CDR3 DNA. The D gene is left open where the match is weak. A clone size is listed for some rows: how often the clone was seen (once, few, many), or a class if it is expanded.

TRBV28	16	TRBJ2-5	-	TRBD1	CASSYLPGTDRETQYF	TGTGCCAGCAGTTATCTCCCCGGGACAGATAGAGAGACCCAGTACTTC
TRBV2	14	TRBJ1-3	many	TRBD1	CASSQQGPKRTIYF	TGTGCCAGCAGCCAACAGGGGCCTAAGCGGACCATATATTTT
TRBV10-3	15	TRBJ1-5	-	-	CAISESETPYQPQHF	TGTGCCATCAGTGAGTCGGAGACACCTTATCAGCCCCAGCATTTT
TRBV18	13	TRBJ2-3	few	-	CASSRRVTDTQYF	TGTGCCAGCTCACGGCGGGTCACAGATACGCAGTATTTT
TRBV7-9	15	TRBJ2-1	few	-	CASSRDEGGYNEQFF	TGTGCCAGCAGCCGTGACGAGGGGGGATACAATGAGCAGTTCTTC
TRBV7-9	17	TRBJ2-2	many	-	CASSSRQSGRNTGELFF	TGTGCCAGCAGCTCAAGGCAGAGTGGTCGAAACACCGGGGAGCTGTTTTTT
TRBV29-1	13	TRBJ2-5	-	TRBD1	CSVKPGQGETQYF	TGCAGCGTGAAGCCGGGACAGGGGGAGACCCAGTACTTC
TRBV6-1	14	TRBJ1-5	many	-	CASKEVGGNQPQHF	TGTGCCAGCAAAGAAGTCGGGGGGAATCAGCCCCAGCATTTT
TRBV29-1	13	TRBJ2-7	once	-	CSVEGQTPYEQYF	TGCAGCGTTGAAGGACAGACTCCCTACGAGCAGTACTTC
TRBV7-8	15	TRBJ1-3	many	-	CASSSSLGKGNTIYF	TGTGCCAGCAGCTCCAGCCTCGGGAAAGGAAACACCATATATTTT
TRBV5-4	15	TRBJ2-1	-	TRBD2	CATTPSGSGYNEQFF	TGTGCCACCACCCCTAGCGGGAGCGGATACAATGAGCAGTTCTTC
TRBV24-1	16	TRBJ1-2	many	-	CATSDSRTHTNYGYTF	TGTGCCACCAGTGATTCACGGACACACACTAACTATGGCTACACCTTC
TRBV10-3	17	TRBJ2-1	few	-	CAISESKGTSTMRGQFF	TGTGCCATCAGTGAGTCGAAGGGGACTTCCACAATGAGAGGGCAGTTCTTC
TRBV7-6	15	TRBJ2-5	many	TRBD2	CASSLGGGAGETQYF	TGTGCCAGCAGCTTAGGCGGGGGGGCCGGGGAGACCCAGTACTTC
TRBV20-1	14	TRBJ1-6	-	-	CSARADLLNSPLHF	TGCAGTGCTAGGGCGGACCTTTTGAATTCACCCCTCCACTTT
TRBV12-3/TRBV12-4	14	TRBJ2-5	many	-	CASSFDGQKETQYF	TGTGCCAGCAGTTTTGACGGGCAGAAAGAGACCCAGTACTTC
TRBV29-1	12	TRBJ2-3	-	-	CSVEDRLGTQYF	TGCAGCGTTGAAGACCGCCTGGGTACGCAGTATTTT
TRBV12-3/TRBV12-4	16	TRBJ2-2	many	TRBD1	CASSSLRDRGTGELFF	TGTGCCAGCAGTTCGCTCCGGGACAGGGGGACCGGGGAGCTGTTTTTT
TRBV27	14	TRBJ2-5	many	-	CASSFGARTTTQYF	TGTGCCAGCAGTTTTGGGGCCAGGACGACGACCCAGTACTTC
TRBV5-1	18	TRBJ2-1	many	TRBD1	CASSLNPLRDRAYNEQFF	TGCGCCAGCAGCTTGAACCCCCTCCGGGACAGAGCCTACAATGAGCAGTTCTTC
TRBV3-1	14	TRBJ2-7	-	-	CASSHRDRFYEQYF	TGTGCCAGCAGCCACCGGGACCGATTCTACGAGCAGTACTTC
TRBV6-1	14	TRBJ2-7	-	TRBD2	CVSSAGTSSYEQYF	TGTGTCAGCAGTGCCGGGACTAGCTCCTACGAGCAGTACTTC
TRBV2	17	TRBJ2-4	many	-	CASSERVGKVTQNIQYF	TGTGCCAGCAGTGAAAGGGTGGGGAAAGTTACACAAAACATTCAGTACTTC
TRBV10-3	15	TRBJ2-7	many	TRBD1	CAIRTGTGKTYEQYF	TGTGCCATCAGGACCGGGACAGGGAAAACCTACGAGCAGTACTTC
TRBV7-9	14	TRBJ1-5	-	-	CASSFGTDNQPQHF	TGTGCCAGCAGCTTCGGGACTGACAATCAGCCCCAGCATTTT
TRBV3-1	14	TRBJ2-1	-	TRBD1	CASSRQGLYNEQFF	TGTGCCAGCAGCCGACAGGGGTTGTACAATGAGCAGTTCTTC
TRBV19	14	TRBJ2-3	-	TRBD2	CASRPSGVGDTQYF	TGTGCCAGTAGGCCTAGCGGGGTTGGAGATACGCAGTATTTT
TRBV7-9	15	TRBJ2-5	many	-	CASSLRGSEEETQYF	TGTGCCAGCAGCTTAAGAGGGAGTGAAGAAGAGACCCAGTACTTC
TRBV7-2	15	TRBJ1-1	many	-	CASSLDRSAGTRAFF	TGTGCCAGCAGCTTAGATCGCTCTGCAGGGACGAGGGCTTTCTTT